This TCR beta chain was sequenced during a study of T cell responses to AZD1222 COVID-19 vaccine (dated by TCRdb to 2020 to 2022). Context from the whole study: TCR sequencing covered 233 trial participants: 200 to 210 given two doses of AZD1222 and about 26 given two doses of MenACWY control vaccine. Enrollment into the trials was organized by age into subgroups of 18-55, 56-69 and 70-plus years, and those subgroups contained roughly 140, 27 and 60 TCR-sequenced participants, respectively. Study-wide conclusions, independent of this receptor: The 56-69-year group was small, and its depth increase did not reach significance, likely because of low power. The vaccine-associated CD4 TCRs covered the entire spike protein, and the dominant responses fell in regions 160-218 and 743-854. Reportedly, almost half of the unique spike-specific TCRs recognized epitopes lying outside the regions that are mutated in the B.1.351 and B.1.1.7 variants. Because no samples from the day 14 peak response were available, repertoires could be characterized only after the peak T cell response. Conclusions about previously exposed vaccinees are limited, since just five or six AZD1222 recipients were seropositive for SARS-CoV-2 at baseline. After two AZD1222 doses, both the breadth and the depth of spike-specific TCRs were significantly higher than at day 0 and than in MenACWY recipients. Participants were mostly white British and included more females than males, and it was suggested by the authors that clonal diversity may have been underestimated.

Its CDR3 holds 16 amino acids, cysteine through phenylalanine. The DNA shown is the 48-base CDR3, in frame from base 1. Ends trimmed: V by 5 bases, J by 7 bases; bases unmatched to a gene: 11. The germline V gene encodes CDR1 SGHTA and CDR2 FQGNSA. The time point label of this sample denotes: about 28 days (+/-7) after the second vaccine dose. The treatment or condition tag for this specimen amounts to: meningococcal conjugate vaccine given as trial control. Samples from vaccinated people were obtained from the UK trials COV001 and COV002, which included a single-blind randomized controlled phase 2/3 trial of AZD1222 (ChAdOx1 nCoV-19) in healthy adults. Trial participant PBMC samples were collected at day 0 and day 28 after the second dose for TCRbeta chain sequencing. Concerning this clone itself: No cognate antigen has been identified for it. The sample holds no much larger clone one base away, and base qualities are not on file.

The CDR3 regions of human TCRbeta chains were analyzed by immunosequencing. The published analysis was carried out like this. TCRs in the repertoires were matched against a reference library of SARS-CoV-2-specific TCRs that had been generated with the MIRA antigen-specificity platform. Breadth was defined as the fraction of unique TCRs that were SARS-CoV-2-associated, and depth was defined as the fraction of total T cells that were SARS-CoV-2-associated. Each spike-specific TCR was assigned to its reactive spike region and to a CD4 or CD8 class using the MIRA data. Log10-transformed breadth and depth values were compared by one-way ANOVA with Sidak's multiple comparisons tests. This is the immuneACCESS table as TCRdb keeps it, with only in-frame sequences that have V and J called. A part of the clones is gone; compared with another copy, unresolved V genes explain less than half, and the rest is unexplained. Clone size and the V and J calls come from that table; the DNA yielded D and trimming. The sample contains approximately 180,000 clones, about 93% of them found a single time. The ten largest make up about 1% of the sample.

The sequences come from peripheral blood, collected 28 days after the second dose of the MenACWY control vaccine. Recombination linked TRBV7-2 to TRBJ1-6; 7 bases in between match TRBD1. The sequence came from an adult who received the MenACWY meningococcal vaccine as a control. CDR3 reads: CASSPQIRDSNSPLHF. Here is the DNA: TGTGCCAGCAGCCCGCAAATCCGGGACAGCAATTCACCCCTCCACTTT.